The rows below give T cell receptor beta chains drawn from one sample of a study of T cell repertoires in cytomegalovirus infection. TCRdb used MiXCR to reprocess the reads, holding one entry per CDR3 protein. The sample carries fewer than 900,000 distinct CDR3 sequences, 25% to 35% recorded once. These TCRs are of unknown antigen specificity. The source was cultured CD8+ T cells from PBMCs, collected from culture after CMV antigen stimulation. The receptors here all came from a human donor in good health (CMV status not recorded). Some clones in this sample may be carry-over from other donors' samples. The CDR3 runs from the conserved cysteine through the conserved F or W. Each record gives: V gene, J gene, D gene, clone size, CDR3 protein, CDR3 DNA. A D gene is named only where the DNA matches it firmly. Clone sizes are given selectively: once, few, many, or a class where the clone is expanded.

TRBV19,TRBJ2-1,NA,NA,CASSILGGGSNEQFF,TGTGCCAGTAGTATATTAGGAGGGGGGAGCAATGAGCAGTTCTTC
TRBV7-8,TRBJ1-5,TRBD1,many,CASSLGRDRDSNQPQHF,TGTGCCAGCAGCTTAGGTCGGGACAGAGATAGCAATCAGCCCCAGCATTTT
TRBV3-1,TRBJ2-5,NA,NA,CASSQESNTLETQYF,TGTGCCAGCAGCCAAGAGTCAAATACCCTGGAGACCCAGTACTTC
TRBV7-9,TRBJ1-1,NA,few,CASSQDFPQGEKTEAFF,TGTGCCAGCAGCCAAGACTTCCCTCAGGGCGAGAAGACTGAAGCTTTCTTT
TRBV6-2/TRBV6-3,TRBJ2-1,TRBD2,few,CATSGNNEQFF,TGTGCCACCAGCGGGAACAATGAGCAGTTCTTC
TRBV6-1,TRBJ1-2,NA,few,CASSDQGLSYGYTF,TGTGCCAGCAGTGACCAAGGGCTCAGCTATGGCTACACCTTC
TRBV18,TRBJ2-5,NA,many,CASSPRGAQETQYF,TGTGCCAGCTCACCACGAGGGGCACAAGAGACCCAGTACTTC
TRBV19,TRBJ1-6,NA,NA,CASSYGERPSNSPLHF,TGTGCCAGTAGTTATGGAGAGCGACCAAGCAATTCACCCCTCCACTTT
TRBV7-9,TRBJ2-1,NA,many,CASSHRLTPPEYNEQFF,TGTGCCAGCAGCCATCGACTTACCCCCCCGGAGTACAATGAGCAGTTCTTC
TRBV6-1,TRBJ1-1,NA,NA,CASSERGERNTEAFF,TGTGCCAGCAGTGAAAGAGGGGAAAGGAACACTGAAGCTTTCTTT
TRBV2,TRBJ2-2,NA,NA,CASSEGRQTNTGELFF,TGTGCCAGCAGTGAAGGGAGACAGACGAACACCGGGGAGCTGTTTTTT
TRBV20-1,TRBJ1-4,NA,NA,CSARDFMGTLNEKLFF,TGCAGTGCTAGAGATTTTATGGGGACACTCAATGAAAAACTGTTTTTT
TRBV6-6,TRBJ2-2,TRBD2,few,CASSRREQVAGSANTGELFF,TGTGCCAGCAGTCGTCGGGAACAGGTAGCGGGGAGCGCGAACACCGGGGAGCTGTTTTTT
TRBV5-1,TRBJ1-1,NA,NA,CASSVNRAEAFF,TGCGCCAGCAGCGTCAACAGGGCTGAAGCTTTCTTT
TRBV27,TRBJ2-1,NA,NA,CASSLSVLNEQFF,TGTGCCAGCAGTCTATCGGTCCTAAATGAGCAGTTCTTC
TRBV9,TRBJ2-1,TRBD2,NA,CASSAQRGSSYNEQFF,TGTGCCAGCAGCGCGCAGCGGGGGAGCTCCTACAATGAGCAGTTCTTC
TRBV7-6,TRBJ2-7,NA,NA,CASSPESNEQYF,TGTGCCAGCAGCCCCGAAAGTAACGAGCAGTACTTC
TRBV3-1,TRBJ1-1,TRBD1,NA,CASSQTGAVSEAFF,TGTGCCAGCAGCCAAACAGGGGCAGTCTCTGAAGCTTTCTTT
TRBV15,TRBJ2-1,TRBD1,few,CATKAGTGTFDEQFF,TGTGCCACTAAAGCCGGGACAGGGACATTCGATGAGCAGTTCTTC
TRBV7-2,TRBJ2-5,TRBD2,few,CASSFLAGGGETQYF,TGTGCCAGCAGCTTCTTAGCGGGGGGTGGTGAGACCCAGTACTTC
TRBV5-6,TRBJ2-1,TRBD1,few,CASSSPGQGMDEQFF,TGTGCCAGCAGTTCCCCGGGACAGGGGATGGATGAGCAGTTCTTC
TRBV12-3/TRBV12-4,TRBJ2-5,NA,NA,CASSLAGGLKETQYF,TGTGCCAGCAGTTTAGCGGGGGGGCTTAAGGAGACCCAGTACTTC
TRBV7-2,TRBJ2-2,NA,few,CASSLRGFANTGELFF,TGTGCCAGCAGCCTTAGGGGGTTCGCGAACACCGGGGAGCTGTTTTTT
TRBV15,TRBJ1-2,NA,NA,CATSGTLTRTYGYTF,TGTGCCACCAGCGGAACTTTGACTCGGACCTATGGCTACACCTTC
TRBV5-5,TRBJ2-3,TRBD2,NA,CASSPILLAGGTDTQYF,TGTGCCAGCAGCCCCATCTTACTAGCGGGGGGCACAGATACGCAGTATTTT
TRBV28,TRBJ2-1,NA,NA,CASSARDWSSYNEQFF,TGTGCCAGCAGTGCCCGGGACTGGAGCTCCTACAATGAGCAGTTCTTC
TRBV27,TRBJ2-1,TRBD2,NA,CASSPGRLAGVSSYNEQFF,TGTGCCAGCTCCCCGGGGAGACTAGCGGGGGTTAGCTCCTACAATGAGCAGTTCTTC
TRBV6-2/TRBV6-3,TRBJ1-1,NA,NA,CASSLTALNTEAFF,TGTGCCAGCAGCTTGACAGCACTGAACACTGAAGCTTTCTTT
TRBV7-6,TRBJ2-2,NA,many,CASTPTGGELFF,TGTGCCAGCACCCCGACCGGCGGGGAGCTGTTTTTT
TRBV7-9,TRBJ1-2,TRBD1,few,CASSLTGRGLGYTF,TGTGCCAGCAGCTTAACTGGCAGGGGGCTCGGCTACACCTTC
TRBV7-9,TRBJ1-6,NA,few,CASSLGVAVYNSPLHF,TGTGCCAGCAGCTTAGGGGTGGCGGTCTATAATTCACCCCTCCACTTT
TRBV7-9,TRBJ2-2,NA,NA,CASSSTTQRTETNTGELFF,TGTGCCAGCAGCTCGACCACCCAGAGGACAGAAACGAACACCGGGGAGCTGTTTTTT
TRBV24-1,TRBJ1-2,NA,few,CATSSASFYGYTF,TGTGCCACCAGTTCCGCCAGCTTCTATGGCTACACCTTC
TRBV7-9,TRBJ2-3,NA,NA,CASSLSLVDTDTQYF,TGTGCCAGCAGCTTGTCCTTGGTGGACACAGATACGCAGTATTTT
TRBV6-2/TRBV6-3,TRBJ1-1,NA,NA,CASSSTDRTHEAFF,TGTGCCAGCAGTAGTACCGACAGGACCCATGAAGCTTTCTTT
TRBV7-9,TRBJ1-1,NA,few,CASSSRNPHPEAFF,TGTGCCAGCAGCTCCAGGAACCCCCATCCTGAAGCTTTCTTT
TRBV27,TRBJ1-6,TRBD1,NA,CASSPGQAVSPLHF,TGTGCCAGCAGTCCCGGACAGGCGGTTTCACCCCTCCACTTT
TRBV4-3,TRBJ2-4,NA,NA,CASSHLGAGRGKNIQYF,TGCGCCAGCAGCCACCTCGGGGCGGGCAGAGGAAAAAACATTCAGTACTTC
TRBV5-4,TRBJ1-2,NA,NA,CASSPRDGHNYGYTF,TGTGCCAGCAGCCCCCGGGACGGACATAACTATGGCTACACCTTC
TRBV6-1,TRBJ2-1,TRBD2,NA,CASSELAGGNEQFF,TGTGCCAGCAGTGAACTAGCGGGGGGCAATGAGCAGTTCTTC
TRBV7-2,TRBJ2-1,NA,many,CASSRFNEQFF,TGTGCCAGCAGCCGCTTTAATGAGCAGTTCTTC